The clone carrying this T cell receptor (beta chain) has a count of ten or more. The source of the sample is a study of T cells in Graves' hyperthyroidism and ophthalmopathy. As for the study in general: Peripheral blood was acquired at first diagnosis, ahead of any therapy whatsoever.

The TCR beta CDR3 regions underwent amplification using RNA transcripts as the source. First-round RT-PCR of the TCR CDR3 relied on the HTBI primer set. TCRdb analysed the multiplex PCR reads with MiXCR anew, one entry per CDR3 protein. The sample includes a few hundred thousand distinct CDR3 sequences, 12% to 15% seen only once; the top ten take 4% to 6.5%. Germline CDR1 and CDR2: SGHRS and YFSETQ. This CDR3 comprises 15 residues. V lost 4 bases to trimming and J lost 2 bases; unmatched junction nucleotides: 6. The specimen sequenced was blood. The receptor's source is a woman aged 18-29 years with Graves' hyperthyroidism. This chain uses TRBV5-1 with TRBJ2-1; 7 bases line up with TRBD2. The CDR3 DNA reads TGCGCCAGCAGCGGAGCCGGGACTACCTACAATGAGCAGTTCTTC. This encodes CASSGAGTTYNEQFF. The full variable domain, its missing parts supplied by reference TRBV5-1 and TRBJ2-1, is KAGVTQTPRYLIKTRGQQVTLSCSPISGHRSVSWYQQTPGQGLQFLFEYFSETQRNKGNFPGRFSGRQFSNSRSEMNVSTLELGDSALYLCASSGAGTTYNEQFFGPGTRLTVL.